The subject of this entry is one TCR beta chain. Its target is not known. This sample is part of a study of T cells after yellow fever vaccination. A universal primer site and UMIs were added as TCR cDNA was made by 5'RACE template switching. Each CDR3 protein is one row after TCRdb ran MiXCR on the 5' RACE reads. Among about 310,000 distinct CDR3 sequences listed, approximately 3.9% were seen once. The CDR3 length is 14 residues. Germline V gene lookup returns CDR1 MNHEY and CDR2 SMNVEV (reference sequence). V was shortened by 8 bases and J by 5 bases, with 16 bases between the two germline ends. Study-wide points: FACS-sorted repertoires could contain abundant clonotypes contaminating from the bulk population.

The sequencing used PBMCs, collected on the day of the yellow fever booster vaccination. This TCR derives from a man aged 18 to 29 who received the YFV17D yellow fever vaccine. The chain joins TRBV27 to TRBJ1-5; maybe TRBD1 (5 bases). The CDR3 region has the DNA TGTGCCAGCTCCTGGTCAGGGATGCATCAGCCCCAGCATTTT. Its protein product is CASSWSGMHQPQHF.